The 32 T cell receptor beta chains presented below share a single source sample, sequenced in a study of control samples from healthy donors and cancer patients. Clones were read by immunoSEQ multiplex PCR, and TCRdb kept only the in-frame ones, dropping some. This table holds tens of thousands of clones, around 93% found once. Sequenced: PBMCs. Every receptor here comes from a man aged 30 to 39 with colorectal cancer.

The genes are TRBV27 and TRBJ1-6; TRBD1 agrees at 9 bases. Germline values: CDR1 MNHEY, CDR2 SMNVEV (reference sequence). The CDR3 spans 18 residues. With V trimmed by 5 bases and J by 4 bases, 12 bases remained unmatched. The CDR3 sequence: CASSVNYRGLEYNSPLHF. The CDR3, as DNA: TGTGCCAGCAGTGTCAATTACAGGGGGCTAGAGTATAATTCACCCCTCCACTTT.

In this sample, this clone turned up a few times. This chain connects TRBV3-1 (or the pseudogene TRBV3-2) to TRBJ2-7; no definite D call. There are 12 residues in the CDR3. The V and J ends lost 4 bases and 6 bases respectively, with 10 bases between them. CDR1 is LGHDT and CDR2 is YNNKEL in the germline V gene (reference sequence). The CDR3 DNA reads as TGTGCCAGCAGCCCCGACGTAGGCGAGCAGTACTTC. Its translation: CASSPDVGEQYF.

The chain recombines TRBV7-2 with TRBJ2-2; possibly TRBD2 for D (5 bases). This CDR3 spans 17 amino acids. The germline gives CDR1 SGHTA, CDR2 FQGNSA. V lost 3 bases to trimming and J lost 1 base, with 15 bases between them. CDR3 nucleotide sequence: TGTGCCAGCAGCTTTGTGGACTCCGGCATGAACACCGGGGAGCTGTTTTTT. Encoded protein: CASSFVDSGMNTGELFF.

The V gene is TRBV7-9, the J gene TRBJ2-1; the D gene is possibly TRBD1 (6 bases). Trimming removed 4 bases from V and 6 bases from J, with 13 bases in between. Looked up from germline, CDR1 is SEHNR and CDR2 is FQNEAQ (reference sequence). The CDR3 extends over 14 amino acids. The CDR3 reads CASSSWTALNEQFF. CDR3 DNA sequence: TGTGCCAGCAGCTCCTGGACAGCCCTCAATGAGCAGTTCTTC.

Only one count was recorded for this clone. V usage is TRBV15 and J usage is TRBJ2-2; the D gene is possibly TRBD2 (5 bases). The V end was cut by 1 base, the J end by 8 bases, with 11 bases between. CDR1 is LNHNV and CDR2 is YYDKDF in the germline V gene (reference sequence). The CDR3 runs to 14 residues. In nucleotides, the CDR3 is TGTGCCACCAGCAGAGGGACTGCCGGGGGGGAGCTGTTTTTT. This sequence encodes CATSRGTAGGELFF. Full variable domain (remainder filled in from reference TRBV15 and TRBJ2-2): DAMVIQNPRYQVTQFGKPVTLSCSQTLNHNVMYWYQQKSSQAPKLLFHYYDKDFNNEADTPDNFQSRRPNTSFCFLDIRSPGLGDTAMYLCATSRGTAGGELFFGEGSRLTVL.

V and J are TRBV27 and TRBJ1-3; TRBD1 might be the D (5 bases). Germline CDR1 and CDR2: MNHEY and SMNVEV (reference sequence). The CDR3 extends over 15 amino acids. Trimming removed 6 bases from V and 2 bases from J, with 14 bases in between. The CDR3 protein is CASRARDGTGNTIYF. The CDR3 DNA follows: TGTGCCAGCAGGGCCAGGGACGGTACTGGAAACACCATATATTTT.

V is TRBV7-2 and J is TRBJ2-2; 10 nucleotides line up with TRBD1. The CDR3 totals 16 residues. Germline CDR1 SGHTA, CDR2 FQGNSA. The ends lost 2 bases at V and 5 bases at J; junction bases unmatched: 5. This CDR3 is CASSLLGTGATGELFF. CDR3 nucleotides: TGTGCCAGCAGCTTATTAGGGACAGGGGCAACCGGGGAGCTGTTTTTT. The full variable domain, rest sourced from reference TRBV7-2 and TRBJ2-2, is GAGVSQSPSNKVTEKGKDVELRCDPISGHTALYWYRQSLGQGLEFLIYFQGNSAPDKSGLPSDRFSAERTGGSVSTLTIQRTQQEDSAVYLCASSLLGTGATGELFFGEGSRLTVL.

The chain couples TRBV2 to TRBJ1-5; D not resolved. Germline V lookup: CDR1 SNHLY, CDR2 FYNNEI. The CDR3 is 13 amino acids. V lost 4 bases to trimming and J lost 3 bases, with 7 bases between them. The CDR3 DNA reads TGTGCCAGCAGTGGGGGAGACAATCAGCCCCAGCATTTT. This codes for CASSGGDNQPQHF.

V and J are TRBV7-9 and TRBJ2-3, with D unclear. Germline V lookup: CDR1 SEHNR, CDR2 FQNEAQ (reference sequence). The CDR3 consists of 11 residues. The germline V and J ends were trimmed by 3 bases and 2 bases, with 0 bases remaining between them. CDR3 in amino acids: CASSFTDTQYF. DNA of the CDR3: TGTGCCAGCAGCTTCACAGATACGCAGTATTTT.

The rearrangement joins TRBV5-4 to TRBJ2-3, with a possible D match to TRBD2 (7 bases). In germline, CDR1 is SGHNT, CDR2 YYREEE (reference sequence). V lost 5 bases and J 8 bases, leaving 18 bases between the germline ends. CDR3 length: 14 residues. The CDR3 region is CASRRGGGAATQYF. CDR3 bases: TGTGCCAGCAGAAGGGGAGGGGGGGCCGCTACGCAGTATTTT.

This clone was seen a handful of times. J is TRBJ2-5 and V is TRBV20-1; D gene uncertain. The CDR3 length is 11 residues. The germline V gene has CDR1 DFQATT and CDR2 SNEGSKA (reference sequence). The V end was cut by 2 bases, the J end by 1 base, with 2 bases between. This CDR3 reads CSARSQETQYF. CDR3 bases: TGCAGTGCTAGATCCCAAGAGACCCAGTACTTC.

The chain joins TRBV6-1 to TRBJ2-1; 11 bases agree with TRBD2. Germline CDR1 is MNHNS and CDR2 is SASEGT. This CDR3 has 16 amino acids. V dropped 6 bases and J dropped 10; count of bases not matched to a gene: 14. The CDR3 loop reads CASRELSGGAGEEQFF. CDR3 nucleotide sequence: TGTGCCAGCAGGGAACTTAGCGGGGGGGCAGGAGAAGAGCAGTTCTTC.

This clone came up once. The chain has TRBV5-6 and TRBJ2-5; 8 positions agree with TRBD1. V shed 2 bases, J shed 5 bases, and the junction held 8 bases outside the gene matches. From germline, CDR1 is SGHDT and CDR2 YYEEEE. CDR3 length: 15 residues. CDR3 in amino acids: CASSFWTGRTETQYF. The DNA of the CDR3 is TGTGCCAGCAGCTTTTGGACAGGGAGGACCGAGACCCAGTACTTC.

The V gene is TRBV18, the J gene TRBJ2-7; no clear D. The CDR3 totals 15 residues. The germline V and J ends were trimmed by 3 bases and 0 bases, with 12 bases remaining between them. Germline lookup yields CDR1 KGHSH and CDR2 LQKENI. The CDR3 here is CASSPQQSSSYEQYF. CDR3 in DNA: TGTGCCAGCTCACCCCAGCAATCGAGCTCCTACGAGCAGTACTTC.

The chain carries TRBV4-1 and TRBJ2-1; D not certain. Germline values: CDR1 MGHRA, CDR2 YSYEKL. The length of the CDR3 is 14 residues. V was shortened by 1 base and J by 3 bases, with 7 bases between the two germline ends. In DNA form, the CDR3 reads TGCGCCAGCAGCCAAGGGGCCAGCTACAATGAGCAGTTCTTC. This gives the protein CASSQGASYNEQFF.

The V and J genes are TRBV5-1 and TRBJ2-3; D perhaps matches TRBD1 (5 bases). This CDR3 spans 12 amino acids. Germline CDR1 reads SGHRS; CDR2 reads YFSETQ. Trimming stripped 4 bases from V and 8 bases from J, with 11 bases between. The CDR3 DNA follows: TGCGCCAGCAGCCACAAGGGGCGTACGCAGTATTTT. It translates to CASSHKGRTQYF.

The rearrangement joins TRBV5-6 to TRBJ1-5; 7 bases match TRBD1. The CDR3 extends over 15 amino acids. Germline values: CDR1 SGHDT, CDR2 YYEEEE. With V trimmed by 1 base and J by 7 bases, 8 bases remained unmatched. The CDR3 DNA sequence: TGTGCCAGCAGCTTGATGACAGGGCTCGGACAGCCCCAGCATTTT. This encodes CASSLMTGLGQPQHF.

The chain uses TRBV7-9 and TRBJ2-3; 8 bases match TRBD2. The V gene's germline CDR1 is SEHNR and CDR2 FQNEAQ (reference sequence). This CDR3 spans 16 amino acids. The trim removed 0 bases at V and 4 bases at J, leaving 6 bases unmatched. CDR3 region: CASSLAFPGGADTQYF. The DNA of the CDR3 is TGTGCCAGCAGCTTAGCGTTTCCGGGGGGGGCAGATACGCAGTATTTT. Looking up the rest from reference TRBV7-9 and TRBJ2-3 gives the full variable domain: DTGVSQNPRHKITKRGQNVTFRCDPISEHNRLYWYRQTLGQGPEFLTYFQNEAQLEKSRLLSDRFSAERPKGSFSTLEIQRTEQGDSAMYLCASSLAFPGGADTQYFGPGTRLTVL.

J is TRBJ1-2 and V is TRBV12-3 or TRBV12-4; D is possibly TRBD1 (5 bases). Trimming took off 1 base at V and 14 bases at J, with 14 bases between the two ends. This CDR3 has 12 residues. CDR3 sequence (DNA): TGTGCCAGCAGTTTAGATCCGGGGCCCTCTACCTTC. It encodes CASSLDPGPSTF.

The chain links TRBV19 to TRBJ1-6; D is possibly TRBD1 (5 bases). The V gene lost 3 bases and the J gene lost 9 bases, with 12 bases spanning the gap. CDR3 size: 14 residues. Germline V lookup: CDR1 LNHDA, CDR2 SQIVND (reference sequence). The CDR3 DNA reads TGTGCCAGTAGTATGTCGGGGGTTAGTTCACCCCTCCACTTT. Translating gives CASSMSGVSSPLHF.

The chain couples TRBV12-5 to TRBJ2-5; D may be TRBD2 (6 bases). Germline-derived CDR1 and CDR2 are LGHNT and FRNRAP. V was cut by 1 base and J by 2 bases, with 11 bases left in between. The CDR3 length is 15 residues. The CDR3 DNA reads as TGTGCTAGTGGTTTGGGCCAGACTAGTCAAGAGACCCAGTACTTC. The encoded protein is CASGLGQTSQETQYF.

The V call is TRBV7-8, the J call TRBJ2-7; D is tentatively TRBD1 or TRBD2 (5 bases each). CDR3 length: 18 amino acids. Germline loops: CDR1 SGHVS, CDR2 FQNEAQ. The V end was cut by 0 bases, the J end by 3 bases, with 21 bases between. CDR3 sequence: CASSLALRKRGGIYEQYV. In nucleotides, the CDR3 is TGTGCCAGCAGCTTAGCCCTGCGTAAGAGGGGTGGAATCTACGAGCAGTACGTC.

The CDR3 spells CASSQGLVQGLYGYTF. The CDR3 nucleotides read TGTGCCAGCAGCCAAGGATTGGTCCAGGGGCTCTATGGCTACACCTTC. This chain joins TRBV4-2 and TRBJ1-2, with a tentative D call TRBD1 (6 bases). The germline V and J ends were trimmed by 1 base and 4 bases, with 16 bases remaining between them. This CDR3 has 16 amino acids. Germline CDR1 and CDR2: LGHNA and YNFKEQ.

The chain links TRBV18 to TRBJ1-5; the D gene is possibly TRBD1 (5 bases). The CDR3 loop spans 23 amino acids. Deletions cut 0 bases from V and 2 bases from J, with 32 bases between. The germline CDR1 and CDR2 sequences are KGHSH and LQKENI. CDR3 DNA sequence: TGTGCCAGCTCACCACCTAATAGGACCTCAAGAGGGGCGCGGGTCGCGGGCAATCAGCCCCAGCATTTT. Amino acid sequence: CASSPPNRTSRGARVAGNQPQHF.

In DNA form, the CDR3 reads TGCGCCAGCAGTGAGTTCGGTGCGAATACGCAGTATTTT. Translating gives CASSEFGANTQYF. V gene TRBV10-1 combines with J gene TRBJ2-3, with D unclear. Deletions cut 1 base from V and 7 bases from J, with 9 bases between. There are 13 residues in the CDR3. CDR1 WNHNN and CDR2 SYGVQD come from the germline V gene (reference sequence).

This clone was found once. J is TRBJ1-2 and V is TRBV15; the D gene is possibly TRBD1 (6 bases). Germline CDR1 reads LNHNV; CDR2 reads YYDKDF (reference sequence). The CDR3 length is 13 residues. V lost 5 bases, J lost 2 bases, and 9 bases lay in between. The CDR3 reads CATSVDRNYGYTF. The CDR3 coding sequence is TGTGCCACCAGCGTTGACAGGAACTATGGCTACACCTTC.

The chain combines TRBV5-1 with TRBJ1-4, with 7 bases that match TRBD1. V shed 3 bases and J 5 bases; nucleotides not matched to a gene: 4. CDR1 and CDR2 (germline): SGHRS, YFSETQ. This CDR3 region has 14 residues. CDR3 in DNA: TGCGCCAGCAGCTCGGGACAGCCAAATGAAAAACTGTTTTTT. Amino acid sequence: CASSSGQPNEKLFF.

J is TRBJ1-1 and V is TRBV10-1; TRBD1 is a possible D gene (5 bases). Germline V lookup: CDR1 WNHNN, CDR2 SYGVQD (reference sequence). The length of the CDR3 is 11 residues. V lost 6 bases and J 9 bases, leaving 11 bases between the germline ends. The CDR3 DNA follows: TGCGCCAGCAGGGGACTAAACCAAGCTTTCTTT. Translation gives CASRGLNQAFF.

This clone came up a few times. The chain links TRBV5-5 to TRBJ1-5; D unresolved. The length of the CDR3 is 14 residues. The germline CDR1 and CDR2 sequences are SGHKS and YYEKEE (reference sequence). V was pared by 0 bases and J by 2 bases, with 6 bases between. CDR3 in DNA: TGTGCCAGCAGCTTGGGGGCAGGCAATCAGCCCCAGCATTTT. It is translated as CASSLGAGNQPQHF.

This clone occurred once. The chain links TRBV20-1 to TRBJ2-3, with 11 nucleotides matching TRBD2. The CDR3 loop spans 12 amino acids. J was trimmed by 11 bases and V by 3 bases; bases with no gene match: 4. Germline lookup yields CDR1 DFQATT and CDR2 SNEGSKA (reference sequence). CDR3 sequence reads: CSASPGLAGQYF. In DNA form, the CDR3 reads TGCAGTGCTAGTCCCGGACTAGCGGGGCAGTATTTT.

The genes are TRBV29-1 and TRBJ2-3, with a weak D call TRBD2 (6 bases). This CDR3 contains 12 residues. CDR1 and CDR2 (germline): SQVTM, ANQGSEA. The V end lost 6 bases, the J end lost 6 bases, and 13 bases lay between the germline ends. The CDR3 nucleotides read TGCAGCGTGCGAGGGACTGGGGATACGCAGTATTTT. Encoded protein: CSVRGTGDTQYF.

The chain links TRBV30 to TRBJ2-3; no definite D call. The V end lost 0 bases, the J end lost 0 bases, and 7 bases lay between the germline ends. Germline V gene data show CDR1 as GTSNPN and CDR2 as SVGIG (reference sequence). This CDR3 spans 14 amino acids. The CDR3 DNA reads as TGTGCCTGGAGTGTATATGCGAGCACAGATACGCAGTATTTT. Translation gives CAWSVYASTDTQYF.